This T cell receptor beta chain was sequenced in a study of breast tumors, draining lymph nodes, adjacent tissues. General study results and limits: Tumor repertoires ranked between lymph nodes and nontumor tissue in diversity, with V and J gene preferences. The data were judged consistent with most tumor T cells coming from lymph node and expanding in tumor. The lymph node origin of tumor T cells was framed as consistent with a hypothesis, not demonstrated.

The V end was cut by 8 bases, the J end by 5 bases, with 12 bases between. The CDR3 totals 11 residues. Germline V gene lookup returns CDR1 SQVTM and CDR2 ANQGSEA. TCRdb reanalysed the multiplex PCR reads using MiXCR and keeps one entry per CDR3 protein. The table shows under 350,000 distinct CDR3 sequences, with under 35% occurring only once. Remarks on this clonotype: Its target is unknown.

Axillary draining lymph nodes of breast cancer patients supplied the node samples. The TCR sequence derives from a female donor with breast cancer. Some clones in this sample may be carry-over from other donors' samples. What was sequenced was axillary lymph node tissue. The V call is TRBV29-1, the J call TRBJ1-2; no reliable D call. The CDR3 loop reads CSWAGEYGYTF. The CDR3 coding sequence is TGCAGCTGGGCCGGGGAGTATGGCTACACCTTC. Together with reference TRBV29-1 and TRBJ1-2, the CDR3 gives the full variable domain: SAVISQKPSRDICQRGTSLTIQCQVDSQVTMMFWYRQQPGQSLTLIATANQGSEATYESGFVIDKFPISRPNLTFSTLTVSNMSPEDSSIYLCSWAGEYGYTFGSGTRLTVV.